This TCR beta chain emerged from a study of T cell repertoires in cytomegalovirus infection. Deletions cut 2 bases from V and 6 bases from J, with 9 bases between. The CDR3 is 13 residues long. Germline assignment: CDR1 SNHLY and CDR2 FYNNEI. From the reads, TCRdb called clonotypes with MiXCR, one entry per CDR3 protein. The table lists about 600,000 distinct CDR3 sequences, 20% to 25% of them singletons, with approximately 8% in the top ten. Study findings and constraints: Dominating the ex vivo response were TCR beta clonotypes that were CMV-specific and HLA-C-restricted.

With respect to this clonotype: Its antigen is undetermined.

Material: CD8+ T cells from PBMCs. This rearrangement joins TRBV2 to TRBJ2-3, with D tentatively TRBD2 (5 bases). This clonotype originated in a human donor in good health (CMV status not recorded). Some clones in this sample may be carry-over from other donors' samples. CDR3 DNA: TGTGCCAGCAGTGAAACGGGCGGGGATACGCAGTATTTT. Protein product: CASSETGGDTQYF.